This is a list of T cell receptor beta chains from one sample in a study of cytomegalovirus exposure and HLA in healthy donors. Using immunoSEQ multiplex PCR, the repertoire was profiled, and TCRdb retains in-frame clones only, with some absent. This table holds about 190,000 clones, more than 75% found once. Sequenced material: PBMCs. The receptors were gathered from a young woman in good health and CMV-seronegative. The CDR3 runs from the conserved cysteine through the conserved F or W. Fields, in order: V gene, J gene, clone size, CDR3 length, CDR3 protein. Only some rows state a clone size, as once, few, many or a class for expanded clones.

TRBV5-4	TRBJ1-3	.	14	CASSLVGGKNTIYF
TRBV5-1	TRBJ1-5	.	15	CASSFDSSSNQPQHF
TRBV10-3	TRBJ1-2	.	12	CAITDREGGYTF
TRBV25-1	TRBJ2-7	.	15	CASSDQREATYEQYF
TRBV7-9	TRBJ2-5	.	17	CASSLEVIAGGGETQYF
TRBV27	TRBJ2-5	.	12	CASSRNQETQYF
TRBV25-1	TRBJ1-3	.	17	CASSTPIARDSGNTIYF
TRBV27	TRBJ1-5	.	19	CASSRSPGQVINSNQPQHF
TRBV7-9	TRBJ1-1	.	14	CASSKQGPPAEAFF
TRBV9	TRBJ1-1	.	14	CASSGLEMNTEAFF
TRBV27	TRBJ2-3	.	16	CASSPRTSGRGDTQYF
TRBV27	TRBJ1-2	once	14	CASSLRGPDYGYTF
TRBV10-2	TRBJ2-3	.	14	CASIRGRGTDTQYF
TRBV7-2	TRBJ2-1	.	12	CASSNQGNEQFF
TRBV15	TRBJ1-1	.	15	CATSREKGANTEAFF
TRBV25-1	TRBJ2-5	.	15	CASSEATGFQETQYF
TRBV4-1	TRBJ2-1	.	17	CASSLKAGKSSYNEQFF
TRBV7-7	TRBJ2-1	.	16	CASSLYGGSGYNEQFF
TRBV11-2	TRBJ2-5	.	14	CASSLGGASETQYF
TRBV18	TRBJ2-5	.	14	CASSQGQGGETQYF
TRBV10-2	TRBJ1-1	.	12	CASLSDSTEAFF
TRBV4-1	TRBJ1-4	once	17	CASSQDGQAPTREKLFF
TRBV4-1	TRBJ2-1	.	14	CASSFRADYNEQFF
TRBV7-2	TRBJ2-1	few	16	CASSLVPGGYSNEQFF
TRBV5-8	TRBJ1-4	.	17	CASSQGQGADSNEKLFF
TRBV7-8	TRBJ2-7	once	14	CASSSPGHSYEQYF
TRBV6-1	TRBJ1-1	.	16	CASSVRTLFGNTEAFF
TRBV27	TRBJ2-2	.	15	CASSLTRGDTGELFF
TRBV19	TRBJ1-1	few	13	CASSITGNTEAFF
TRBV6-1	TRBJ1-6	once	20	CASSESRETTGFRYNSPLHF
TRBV5-1	TRBJ2-2	.	14	CASSFAGRSGELFF
TRBV27	TRBJ2-2	.	12	CASSGVAGELFF
TRBV29-1	TRBJ2-1	.	12	CSAGETGYEQFF
TRBV6-1	TRBJ2-2	.	15	CASSVSGPNTGELFF
TRBV5-6	TRBJ1-6	.	17	CASSETAGQGADVTLHF
TRBV7-6	TRBJ2-2	.	16	CASSLKGTGATGELFF
TRBV15	TRBJ2-1	.	15	CATSRPGLAGGKQFF
TRBV9	TRBJ2-5	.	14	CASSPPQGAKTQYF
TRBV15	TRBJ2-2	.	14	CATSKTQGSGELFF
TRBV27	TRBJ2-1	.	16	CASSPTRTGSNNEQFF
TRBV2	TRBJ2-7	.	14	CASSGGVGSYEQYF
TRBV5-1	TRBJ1-2	.	14	CASSLGMDRNGYTF
TRBV4-1	TRBJ2-7	.	19	CASSQDQGLLAGPRGEQYF
TRBV5-1	TRBJ1-3	.	20	CASSLALGTGQGKSGNTIYF
TRBV7-6	TRBJ1-4	.	15	CASSLQGQRNEKLFF
TRBV7-3	TRBJ2-1	.	18	CASSLRDFSGGTNNEQFF
TRBV28	TRBJ2-5	.	13	CASGIAGGETQYF
TRBV18	TRBJ1-2	.	15	CASSQTGLANYGYTF
TRBV6-1	TRBJ2-7	.	15	CASSEDRGVPYEQYF